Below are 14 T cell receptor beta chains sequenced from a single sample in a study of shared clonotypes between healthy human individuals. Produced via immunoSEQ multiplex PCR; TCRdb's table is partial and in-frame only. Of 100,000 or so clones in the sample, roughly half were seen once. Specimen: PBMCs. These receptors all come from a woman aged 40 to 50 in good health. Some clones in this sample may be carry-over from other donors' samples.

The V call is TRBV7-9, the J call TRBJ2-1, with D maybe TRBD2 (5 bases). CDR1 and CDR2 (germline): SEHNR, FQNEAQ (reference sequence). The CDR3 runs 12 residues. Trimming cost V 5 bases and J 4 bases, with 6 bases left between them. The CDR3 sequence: CASSGLYNEQFF. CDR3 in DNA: TGTGCCAGCAGCGGACTTTACAATGAGCAGTTCTTC. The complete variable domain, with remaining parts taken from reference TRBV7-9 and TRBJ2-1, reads DTGVSQNPRHKITKRGQNVTFRCDPISEHNRLYWYRQTLGQGPEFLTYFQNEAQLEKSRLLSDRFSAERPKGSFSTLEIQRTEQGDSAMYLCASSGLYNEQFFGPGTRLTVL.

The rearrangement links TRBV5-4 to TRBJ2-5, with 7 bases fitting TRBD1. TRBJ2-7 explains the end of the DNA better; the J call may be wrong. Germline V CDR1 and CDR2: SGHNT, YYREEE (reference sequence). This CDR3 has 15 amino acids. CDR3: CASSPGTDPTYEQYF. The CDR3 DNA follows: TGTGCCAGCAGCCCGGGGACAGACCCTACCTACGAGCAGTACTTC.

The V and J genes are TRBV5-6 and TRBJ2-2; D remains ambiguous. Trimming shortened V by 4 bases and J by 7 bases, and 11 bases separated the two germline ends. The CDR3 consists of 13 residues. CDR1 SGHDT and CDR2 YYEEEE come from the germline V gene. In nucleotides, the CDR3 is TGTGCCAGCAGCCCTGCTCTGTACGGGGAGCTGTTTTTT. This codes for CASSPALYGELFF.

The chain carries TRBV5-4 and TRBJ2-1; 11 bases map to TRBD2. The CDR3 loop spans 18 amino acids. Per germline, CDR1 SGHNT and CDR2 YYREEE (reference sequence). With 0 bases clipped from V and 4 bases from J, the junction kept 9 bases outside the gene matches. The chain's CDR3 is CASSLDIAGGMAYNEQFF. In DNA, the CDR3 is TGTGCCAGCAGCTTGGATATAGCGGGAGGGATGGCGTACAATGAGCAGTTCTTC.

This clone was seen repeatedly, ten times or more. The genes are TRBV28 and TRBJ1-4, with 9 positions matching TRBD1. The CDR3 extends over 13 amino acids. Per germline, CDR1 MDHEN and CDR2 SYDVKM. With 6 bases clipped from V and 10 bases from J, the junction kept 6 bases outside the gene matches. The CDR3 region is CASSPGQGGKLFF. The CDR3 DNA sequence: TGTGCCAGCAGCCCGGGACAGGGCGGAAAACTGTTTTTT.

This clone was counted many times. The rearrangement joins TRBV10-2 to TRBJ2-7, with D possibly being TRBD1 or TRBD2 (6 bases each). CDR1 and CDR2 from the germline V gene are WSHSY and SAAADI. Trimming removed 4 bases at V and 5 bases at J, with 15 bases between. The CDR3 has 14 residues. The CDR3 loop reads CASSVGGVGDEQYF. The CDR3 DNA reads TGCGCCAGCAGTGTCGGGGGCGTGGGAGACGAGCAGTACTTC.

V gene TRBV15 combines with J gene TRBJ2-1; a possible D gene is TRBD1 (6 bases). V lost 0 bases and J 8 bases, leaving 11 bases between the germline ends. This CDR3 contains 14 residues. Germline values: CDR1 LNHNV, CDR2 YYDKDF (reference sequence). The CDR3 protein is CATSREGASDEQFF. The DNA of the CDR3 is TGTGCCACCAGCAGAGAGGGGGCGAGTGATGAGCAGTTCTTC.

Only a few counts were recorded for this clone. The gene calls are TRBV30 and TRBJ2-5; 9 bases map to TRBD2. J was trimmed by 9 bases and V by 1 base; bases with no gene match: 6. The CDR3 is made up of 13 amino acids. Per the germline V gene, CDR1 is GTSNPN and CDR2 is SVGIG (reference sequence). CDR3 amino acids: CAWSDRGLAPQYF. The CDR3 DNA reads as TGTGCCTGGAGTGACCGGGGACTAGCTCCCCAGTACTTC.

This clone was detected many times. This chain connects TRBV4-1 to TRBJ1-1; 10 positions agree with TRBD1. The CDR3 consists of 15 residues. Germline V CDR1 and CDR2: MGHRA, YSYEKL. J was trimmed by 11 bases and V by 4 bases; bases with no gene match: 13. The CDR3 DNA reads TGCGCCAGCAGCCCCTTACTGGACAGGGGGGGAGTGGCTTTCTTT. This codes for CASSPLLDRGGVAFF.

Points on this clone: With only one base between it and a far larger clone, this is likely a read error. The CDR3 region is CATSGAAGGSDTQYF. The DNA for the CDR3 is TGTGCCACCAGCGGAGCCGCGGGAGGGTCAGATACGCAGTATTTT. This sequence joins TRBV15 and TRBJ2-3; 9 bases are a match to TRBD2. The CDR3 totals 15 residues. The ends lost 5 bases at V and 4 bases at J; junction bases unmatched: 7. Germline assignment: CDR1 LNHNV and CDR2 YYDKDF (reference sequence).

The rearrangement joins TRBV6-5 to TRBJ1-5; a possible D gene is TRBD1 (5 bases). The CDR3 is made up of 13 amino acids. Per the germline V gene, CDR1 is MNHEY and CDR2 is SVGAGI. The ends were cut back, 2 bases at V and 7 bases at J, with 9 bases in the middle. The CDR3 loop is CASSYREGQPQHF. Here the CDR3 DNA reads TGTGCCAGCAGTTACAGGGAGGGGCAGCCCCAGCATTTT.

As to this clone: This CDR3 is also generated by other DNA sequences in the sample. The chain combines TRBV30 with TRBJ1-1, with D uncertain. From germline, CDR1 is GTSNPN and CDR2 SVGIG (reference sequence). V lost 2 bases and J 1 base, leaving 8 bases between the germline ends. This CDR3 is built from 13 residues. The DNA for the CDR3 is TGTGCCTGGAGTAAGTATCGGAACACTGAAGCTTTCTTT. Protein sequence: CAWSKYRNTEAFF.

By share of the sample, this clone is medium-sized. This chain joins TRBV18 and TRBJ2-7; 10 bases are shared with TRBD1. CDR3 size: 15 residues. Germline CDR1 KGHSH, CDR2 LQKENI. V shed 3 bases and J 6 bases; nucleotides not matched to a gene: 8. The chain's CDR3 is CASSPTRTGGTEQYF. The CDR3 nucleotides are TGTGCCAGCTCACCCACCAGGACAGGGGGGACCGAGCAGTACTTC.

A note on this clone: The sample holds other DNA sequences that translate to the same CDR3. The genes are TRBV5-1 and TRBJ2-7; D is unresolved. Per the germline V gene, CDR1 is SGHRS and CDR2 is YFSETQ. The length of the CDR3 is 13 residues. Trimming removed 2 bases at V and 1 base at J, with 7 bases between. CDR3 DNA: TGCGCCAGCAGCTTTCAAGGTTCCTACGAGCAGTACTTC. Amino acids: CASSFQGSYEQYF.